A single sample is the source of the 18 T cell receptor beta chains below, sequenced in a study of T cell responses to AZD1222 COVID-19 vaccine. Data came from immunoSEQ multiplex PCR; TCRdb stores just in-frame clones and leaves some out. The data hold some 71,000 clones, with 80% to 90% observed a single time. The source was peripheral blood, collected 28 days after the second AZD1222 dose. These receptors came from an adult who received the AZD1222 COVID-19 vaccine.

This chain links TRBV6-5 with TRBJ1-5, with D tentatively TRBD1 (6 bases). V lost 7 bases and J lost 7, with 11 bases in between. The CDR3 extends over 12 amino acids. Germline V lookup: CDR1 MNHEY, CDR2 SVGAGI. The CDR3 spells CASTKDRQPQHF. CDR3 coding DNA: TGTGCCAGCACCAAAGACAGGCAGCCCCAGCATTTT.

The chain couples TRBV7-9 to TRBJ1-2; no definite D call. This CDR3 comprises 13 residues. V shed 0 bases and J shed 7 bases, with 9 bases lying between them. Germline V lookup: CDR1 SEHNR, CDR2 FQNEAQ (reference sequence). The CDR3 coding sequence is TGTGCCAGCAGCTTAGCGCTCCGTGTTGGCTACACCTTC. Its translation: CASSLALRVGYTF.

V usage is TRBV14 and J usage is TRBJ2-2; D possibly corresponds to TRBD1 (6 bases). Germline CDR1 reads SGHDN; CDR2 reads FVKESK. The CDR3 totals 14 residues. V was cut by 6 bases and J by 4 bases, with 12 bases left in between. CDR3 amino acids: CASSYARGTGELFF. The DNA for the CDR3 is TGTGCCAGCAGTTACGCCAGGGGCACCGGGGAGCTGTTTTTT.

This clone was found a few times. The V gene is TRBV19, the J gene TRBJ1-1; maybe TRBD1 (5 bases). Germline V gene data show CDR1 as LNHDA and CDR2 as SQIVND (reference sequence). This CDR3 spans 14 amino acids. With 0 bases removed from V and 1 base from J, the gap between germline ends came to 6 bases. This chain's CDR3 is CASSIDDRNTEAFF. As DNA, the CDR3 is TGTGCCAGTAGTATAGACGACAGGAACACTGAAGCTTTCTTT.

This chain joins TRBV19 and TRBJ2-3; D is possibly TRBD1 or TRBD2 (6 bases each). The CDR3 sequence is 17 residues long. Germline V gives CDR1 LNHDA, CDR2 SQIVND (reference sequence). The ends were cut back, 2 bases at V and 2 bases at J, with 17 bases in the middle. The CDR3 DNA sequence: TGTGCCAGTAGTATATCAGGGGCGGGGTCTCCCACAGATACGCAGTATTTT. This encodes CASSISGAGSPTDTQYF.

This clone rates as medium-sized. This chain joins TRBV29-1 and TRBJ2-7; a weak D match, TRBD2 (5 bases). Deletions cut 5 bases from V and 0 bases from J, with 14 bases between. CDR3 length equals 14 residues. Germline lookup yields CDR1 SQVTM and CDR2 ANQGSEA. CDR3 sequence (DNA): TGCAGCGTTTATAGCGACACGAGCTCCTACGAGCAGTACTTC. This gives the protein CSVYSDTSSYEQYF.

The chain carries TRBV25-1 and TRBJ2-7; D possibly uses TRBD1 or TRBD2 (5 bases each). This CDR3 contains 11 residues. Germline CDR1 and CDR2: MGHDK and SYGVNS. V lost 4 bases and J 6 bases, leaving 7 bases between the germline ends. CDR3 sequence reads: CASSAGREQYF. Here the CDR3 DNA reads TGTGCCAGCAGTGCGGGGCGCGAGCAGTACTTC.

This clone was counted ten times or more. The rearrangement links TRBV5-1 to TRBJ2-5, with D perhaps TRBD1 (6 bases). V lost 0 bases and J 1 base, leaving 7 bases between the germline ends. Germline assignment: CDR1 SGHRS and CDR2 YFSETQ. The CDR3 is 14 residues long. The CDR3 nucleotides are TGCGCCAGCAGCTTGGAGGACAGCCAAGAGACCCAGTACTTC. It yields the protein CASSLEDSQETQYF.

The chain carries TRBV15 and TRBJ2-1; D may be TRBD2 (5 bases). Germline values: CDR1 LNHNV, CDR2 YYDKDF (reference sequence). This CDR3 spans 15 amino acids. Trimming removed 0 bases from V and 6 bases from J, with 12 bases in between. The chain's CDR3 is CATSREYRETNEQFF. CDR3 DNA: TGTGCCACCAGCAGAGAATATCGGGAAACCAATGAGCAGTTCTTC. The whole variable domain, filled in from reference TRBV15 and TRBJ2-1, reads DAMVIQNPRYQVTQFGKPVTLSCSQTLNHNVMYWYQQKSSQAPKLLFHYYDKDFNNEADTPDNFQSRRPNTSFCFLDIRSPGLGDTAMYLCATSREYRETNEQFFGPGTRLTVL.

The rearrangement uses TRBV5-6 and TRBJ1-1; TRBD1 might be the D (5 bases). V was trimmed by 1 base and J by 4 bases, leaving 11 bases between them. There are 14 residues in the CDR3. In germline, CDR1 is SGHDT, CDR2 YYEEEE. The CDR3 DNA sequence: TGTGCCAGCAGCTTGATGGGGGGAGGCACTGAAGCTTTCTTT. This sequence encodes CASSLMGGGTEAFF.

This chain links TRBV7-9 with TRBJ2-3; no clear D gene. The CDR3 consists of 12 residues. Germline CDR1 SEHNR, CDR2 FQNEAQ (reference sequence). The V gene lost 6 bases and the J gene lost 6 bases, with 10 bases spanning the gap. The CDR3 DNA is TGTGCCAGCAGACCGGACGTGGATACGCAGTATTTT. Its translation is CASRPDVDTQYF.

The chain uses TRBV7-9 and TRBJ1-3; possible D gene TRBD1, 5 bases. This CDR3 contains 16 residues. Per the germline V gene, CDR1 is SEHNR and CDR2 is FQNEAQ (reference sequence). Trimming cost V 4 bases and J 4 bases, with 17 bases left between them. The CDR3 spells CASSSGTPGTGNTIYF. The CDR3 nucleotides are TGTGCCAGCAGCTCCGGAACACCCGGGACGGGAAACACCATATATTTT.

The rearrangement uses TRBV24-1 and TRBJ2-5; 9 bases line up with TRBD1. The CDR3 runs 16 residues. Trimming took 1 base from V and 6 from J; bases not matched to a gene: 8. The germline CDR1 and CDR2 sequences are KGHDR and SFDVKD. The CDR3, as DNA: TGTGCCACCAGTGATTTTGAGGGACAGGGAGGGAAGACCCAGTACTTC. Protein product: CATSDFEGQGGKTQYF.

Worth noting for this clone: One end of the junction does not line up with germline, which may come from a read error. Here the CDR3 DNA reads TGTGCCAGTAGTTACTCGGGACGAAACACTGAAGCTTTCTTT. The encoded protein is CASSYSGRNTEAFF. The chain joins TRBV6-5 to TRBJ1-1, with a weak D call TRBD1 (5 bases). The CDR3 runs to 14 residues. Germline CDR1 is MNHEY and CDR2 is SVGAGI.

The chain joins TRBV6-5 to TRBJ2-7; 7 bases map to TRBD1. Germline V lookup: CDR1 MNHEY, CDR2 SVGAGI. V was pared by 3 bases and J by 7 bases, with 15 bases of the junction left unmatched. The CDR3 contains 16 residues. CDR3 residues: CASSYNRGTDPGEQYF. For the CDR3, the DNA is TGTGCCAGCAGTTATAACAGGGGAACGGACCCTGGTGAGCAGTACTTC.

This clone was detected only a few times. This chain uses TRBV6-5 with TRBJ1-1; tentative D call: TRBD1 (5 bases). Per the germline V gene, CDR1 is MNHEY and CDR2 is SVGAGI. The CDR3 has 14 amino acids. Trimming cost V 2 bases and J 5 bases, with 12 bases left between them. CDR3 sequence: CASSYQGWGTEAFF. The DNA for the CDR3 is TGTGCCAGCAGTTACCAGGGATGGGGAACTGAAGCTTTCTTT.

This clone was recorded a few times. V usage is TRBV14 and J usage is TRBJ2-5, with 7 bases fitting TRBD2. The CDR3 extends over 13 amino acids. V lost 3 bases and J lost 5; bases outside the gene matches: 3. Germline loops: CDR1 SGHDN, CDR2 FVKESK. The DNA of the CDR3 is TGTGCCAGCAGCCACTGGGAGGGGGAGACCCAGTACTTC. This codes for CASSHWEGETQYF. The variable domain in full, completed from reference TRBV14 and TRBJ2-5, reads EAGVTQFPSHSVIEKGQTVTLRCDPISGHDNLYWYRRVMGKEIKFLLHFVKESKQDESGMPNNRFLAERTGGTYSTLKVQPAELEDSGVYFCASSHWEGETQYFGPGTRLLVL.

The chain couples TRBV12-5 to TRBJ1-6; D gene unclear. Germline lookup yields CDR1 LGHNT and CDR2 FRNRAP. CDR3 length: 11 residues. Trimming took off 6 bases at V and 7 bases at J, with 4 bases between the two ends. The CDR3 protein is CASGPNSPLHF. In nucleotides, the CDR3 is TGTGCTAGTGGCCCAAATTCACCCCTCCACTTT.